This T cell receptor beta chain was captured in a study of blood T cell repertoires in COVID-19. Study as a whole: Sample material is recorded as cDNA or gDNA derived from T cells, B-cell-depleted T cells, or PBMCs.

Authors' processing steps: It was from reference gene primer amplification that nucleated cell counts were estimated. Some clones are missing from TCRdb's copy, which holds only in-frame ones; the method was immunoSEQ multiplex PCR. That table furnishes V, J and clone size, whereas the DNA furnished D and trimming. The sample holds 9,000 to 13,000 clones, over 80% seen once. CDR1 SQVTM and CDR2 ANQGSEA come from the germline V gene. V trimming: 6 bases; J trimming: 7 bases; junction bases outside the gene matches: 4. The CDR3 totals 11 residues. J is TRBJ2-7 and V is TRBV29-1; TRBD1 agrees at 9 bases. Source material: peripheral blood. The receptor was derived from a man in his 70s with active COVID-19. For the CDR3, the DNA is TGCAGCGTCAGACAGGGGGGGGAGCAGTACTTC. Its protein product is CSVRQGGEQYF.